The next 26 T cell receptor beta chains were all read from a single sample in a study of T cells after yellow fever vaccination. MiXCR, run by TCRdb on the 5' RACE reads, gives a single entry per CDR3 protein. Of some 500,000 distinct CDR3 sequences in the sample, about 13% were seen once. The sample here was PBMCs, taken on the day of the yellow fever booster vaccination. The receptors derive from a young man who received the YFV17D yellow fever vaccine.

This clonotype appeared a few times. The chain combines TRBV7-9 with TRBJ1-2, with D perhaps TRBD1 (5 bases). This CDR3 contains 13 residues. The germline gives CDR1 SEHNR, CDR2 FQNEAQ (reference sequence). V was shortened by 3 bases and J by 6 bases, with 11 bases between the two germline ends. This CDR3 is CASSFGTAHGYTF. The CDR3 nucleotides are TGTGCCAGCAGCTTTGGGACGGCTCATGGCTACACCTTC.

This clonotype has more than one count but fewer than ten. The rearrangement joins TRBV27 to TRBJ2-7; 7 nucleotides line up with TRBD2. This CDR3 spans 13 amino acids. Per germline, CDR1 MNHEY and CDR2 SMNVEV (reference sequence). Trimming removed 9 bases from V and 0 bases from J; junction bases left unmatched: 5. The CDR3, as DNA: TGTGCCAGTACTAGCGCTAGCTCCTACGAGCAGTACTTC. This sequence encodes CASTSASSYEQYF.

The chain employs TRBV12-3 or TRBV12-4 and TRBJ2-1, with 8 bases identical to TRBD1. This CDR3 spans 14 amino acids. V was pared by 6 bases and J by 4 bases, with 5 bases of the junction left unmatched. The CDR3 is CASRGQGLYNEQFF. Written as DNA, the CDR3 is TGTGCCAGCAGAGGACAGGGTTTATACAATGAGCAGTTCTTC.

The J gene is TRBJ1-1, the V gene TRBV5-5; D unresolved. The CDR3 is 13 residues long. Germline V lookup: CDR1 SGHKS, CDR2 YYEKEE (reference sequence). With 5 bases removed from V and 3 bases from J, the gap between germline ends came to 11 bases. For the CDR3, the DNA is TGTGCCAGCAGATGGACGAGTCACACTGAAGCTTTCTTT. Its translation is CASRWTSHTEAFF.

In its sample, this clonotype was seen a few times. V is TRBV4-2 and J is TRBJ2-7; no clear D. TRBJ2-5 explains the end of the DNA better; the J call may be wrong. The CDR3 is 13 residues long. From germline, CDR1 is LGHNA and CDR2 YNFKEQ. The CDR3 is CASSQDPFQTQYF. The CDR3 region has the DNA TGTGCCAGCAGCCAAGATCCCTTCCAGACCCAGTACTTC.

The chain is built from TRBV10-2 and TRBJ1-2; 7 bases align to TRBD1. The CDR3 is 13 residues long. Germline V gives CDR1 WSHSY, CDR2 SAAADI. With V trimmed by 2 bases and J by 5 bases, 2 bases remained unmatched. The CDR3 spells CASSETGEYGYTF. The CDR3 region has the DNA TGCGCCAGCAGTGAGACAGGGGAGTATGGCTACACCTTC.

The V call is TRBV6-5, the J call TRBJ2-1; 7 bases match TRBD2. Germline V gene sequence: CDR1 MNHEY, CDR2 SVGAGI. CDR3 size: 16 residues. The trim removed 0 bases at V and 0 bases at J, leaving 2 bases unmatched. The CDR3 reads CASSYSGGTSYNEQFF. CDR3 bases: TGTGCCAGCAGTTACTCGGGGGGGACCTCCTACAATGAGCAGTTCTTC.

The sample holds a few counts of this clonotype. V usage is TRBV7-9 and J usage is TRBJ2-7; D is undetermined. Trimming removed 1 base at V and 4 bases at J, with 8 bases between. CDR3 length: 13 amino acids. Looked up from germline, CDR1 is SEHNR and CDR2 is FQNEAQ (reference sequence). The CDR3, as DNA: TGTGCCAGCAGCTTAGGACGGGCATACGAGCAGTACTTC. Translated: CASSLGRAYEQYF.

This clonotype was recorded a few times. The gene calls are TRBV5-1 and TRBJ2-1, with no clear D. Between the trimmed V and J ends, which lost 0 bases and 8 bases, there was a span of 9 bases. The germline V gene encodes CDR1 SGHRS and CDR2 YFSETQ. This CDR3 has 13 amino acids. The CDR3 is CASSLGPTDEQFF. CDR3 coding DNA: TGCGCCAGCAGCTTGGGACCCACAGATGAGCAGTTCTTC.

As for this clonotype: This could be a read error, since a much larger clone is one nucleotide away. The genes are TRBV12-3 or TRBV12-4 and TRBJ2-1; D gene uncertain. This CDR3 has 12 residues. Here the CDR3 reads CTSSLGINEQFF. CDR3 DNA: TGTACCAGCAGTTTGGGTATCAATGAGCAGTTCTTC.

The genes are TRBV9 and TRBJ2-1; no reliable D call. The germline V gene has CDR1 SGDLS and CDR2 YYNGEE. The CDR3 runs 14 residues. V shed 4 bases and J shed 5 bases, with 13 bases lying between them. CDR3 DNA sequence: TGTGCCAGCAGCCCCCAAGGAGAGAACAATGAGCAGTTCTTC. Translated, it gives CASSPQGENNEQFF.

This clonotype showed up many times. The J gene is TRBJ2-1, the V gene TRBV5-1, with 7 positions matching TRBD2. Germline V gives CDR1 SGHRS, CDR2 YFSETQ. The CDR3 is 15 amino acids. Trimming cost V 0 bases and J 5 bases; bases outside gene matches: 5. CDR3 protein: CASSLDGGYHNEQFF. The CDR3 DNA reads TGCGCCAGCAGCTTGGACGGGGGGTACCACAATGAGCAGTTCTTC.

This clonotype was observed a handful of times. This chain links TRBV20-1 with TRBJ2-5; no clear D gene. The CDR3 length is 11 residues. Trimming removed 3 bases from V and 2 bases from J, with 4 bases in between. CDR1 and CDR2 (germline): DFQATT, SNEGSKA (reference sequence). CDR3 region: CSASGQETQYF. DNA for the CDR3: TGCAGTGCTAGCGGACAAGAGACCCAGTACTTC.

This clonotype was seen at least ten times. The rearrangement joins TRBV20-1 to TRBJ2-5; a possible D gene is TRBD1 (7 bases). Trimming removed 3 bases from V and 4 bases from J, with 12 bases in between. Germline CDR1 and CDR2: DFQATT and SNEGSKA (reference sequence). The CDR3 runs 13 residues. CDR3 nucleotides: TGCAGTGCTAGCCGCAGGGGGGTAGAGACCCAGTACTTC. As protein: CSASRRGVETQYF.

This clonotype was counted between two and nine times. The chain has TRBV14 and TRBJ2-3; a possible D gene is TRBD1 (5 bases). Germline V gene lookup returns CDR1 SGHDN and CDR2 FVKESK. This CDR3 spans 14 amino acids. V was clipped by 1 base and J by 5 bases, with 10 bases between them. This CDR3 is CASSQVQGGDTQYF. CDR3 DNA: TGTGCCAGCAGCCAAGTCCAGGGTGGAGATACGCAGTATTTT. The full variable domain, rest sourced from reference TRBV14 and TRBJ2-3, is EAGVTQFPSHSVIEKGQTVTLRCDPISGHDNLYWYRRVMGKEIKFLLHFVKESKQDESGMPNNRFLAERTGGTYSTLKVQPAELEDSGVYFCASSQVQGGDTQYFGPGTRLTVL.

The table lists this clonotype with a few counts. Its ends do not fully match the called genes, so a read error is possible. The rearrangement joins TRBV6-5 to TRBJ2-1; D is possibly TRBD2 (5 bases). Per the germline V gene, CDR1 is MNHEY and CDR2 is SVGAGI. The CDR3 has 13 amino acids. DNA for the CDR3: TGTGCCAGCAGTTACGCCCCCACGGGGAGAGGGATCTTC. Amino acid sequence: CASSYAPTGRGIF.

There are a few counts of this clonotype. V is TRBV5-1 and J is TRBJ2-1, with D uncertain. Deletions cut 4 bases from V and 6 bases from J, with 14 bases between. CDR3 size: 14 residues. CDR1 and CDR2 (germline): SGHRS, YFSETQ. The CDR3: CASSLQALFNEQFF. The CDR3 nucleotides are TGCGCCAGCAGCCTCCAAGCGCTGTTCAATGAGCAGTTCTTC.

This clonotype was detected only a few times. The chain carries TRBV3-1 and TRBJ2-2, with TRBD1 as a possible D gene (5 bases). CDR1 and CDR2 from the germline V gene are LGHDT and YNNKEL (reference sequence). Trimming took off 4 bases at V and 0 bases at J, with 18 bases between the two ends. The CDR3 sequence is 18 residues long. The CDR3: CASSPPETVFANTGELFF. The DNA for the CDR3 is TGTGCCAGCAGCCCACCCGAGACAGTTTTCGCGAACACCGGGGAGCTGTTTTTT. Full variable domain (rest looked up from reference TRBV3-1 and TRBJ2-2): DTAVSQTPKYLVTQMGNDKSIKCEQNLGHDTMYWYKQDSKKFLKIMFSYNNKELIINETVPNRFSPKSPDKAHLNLHINSLELGDSAVYFCASSPPETVFANTGELFFGEGSRLTVL.

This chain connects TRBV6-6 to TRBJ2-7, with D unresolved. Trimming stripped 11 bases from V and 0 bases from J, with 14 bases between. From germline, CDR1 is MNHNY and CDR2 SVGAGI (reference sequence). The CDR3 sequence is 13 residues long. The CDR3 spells CAAKEPSSYEQYF. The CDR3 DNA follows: TGTGCCGCCAAGGAGCCTAGCTCCTACGAGCAGTACTTC.

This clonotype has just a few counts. The CDR3 region is CAIKGLAVDGEQYF. The CDR3 region has the DNA TGTGCCATAAAAGGGCTAGCGGTAGACGGCGAGCAGTACTTC. V and J are TRBV10-3 and TRBJ2-7, with 7 bases matching TRBD2. Germline lookup yields CDR1 ENHRY and CDR2 SYGVKD. V was pared by 9 bases and J by 6 bases, with 14 bases of the junction left unmatched. This CDR3 has 14 amino acids.

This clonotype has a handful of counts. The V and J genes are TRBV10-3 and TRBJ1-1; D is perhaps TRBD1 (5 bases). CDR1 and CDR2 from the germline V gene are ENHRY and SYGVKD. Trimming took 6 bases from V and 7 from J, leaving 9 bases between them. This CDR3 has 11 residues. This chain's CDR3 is CAIRTDIEAFF. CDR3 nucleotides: TGTGCCATCAGGACAGACATTGAAGCTTTCTTT.

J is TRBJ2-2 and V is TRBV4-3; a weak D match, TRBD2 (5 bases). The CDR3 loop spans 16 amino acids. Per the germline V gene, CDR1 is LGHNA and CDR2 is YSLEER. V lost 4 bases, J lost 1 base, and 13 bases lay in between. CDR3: CASSPPGVENTGELFF. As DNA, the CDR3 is TGCGCCAGCAGCCCGCCCGGGGTAGAGAACACCGGGGAGCTGTTTTTT.

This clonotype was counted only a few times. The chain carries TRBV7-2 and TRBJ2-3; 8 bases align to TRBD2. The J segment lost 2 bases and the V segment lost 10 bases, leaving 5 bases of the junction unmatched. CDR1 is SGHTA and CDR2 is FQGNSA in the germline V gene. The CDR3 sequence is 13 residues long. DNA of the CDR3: TGTGCCACCGTAGCGGGAAACACAGATACGCAGTATTTT. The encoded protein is CATVAGNTDTQYF.

The CDR3 region has the DNA TGTGCCAGCAGCATGCACAGGGTTTTACGATCCTACAATGAGCAGTTCTTC. Its translation is CASSMHRVLRSYNEQFF. This chain links TRBV21-1 with TRBJ2-1; the tabulated D call, TRBD1, remains unverified against the DNA. TRBV21-1 is listed as a pseudogene. The CDR3 length is 17 residues.

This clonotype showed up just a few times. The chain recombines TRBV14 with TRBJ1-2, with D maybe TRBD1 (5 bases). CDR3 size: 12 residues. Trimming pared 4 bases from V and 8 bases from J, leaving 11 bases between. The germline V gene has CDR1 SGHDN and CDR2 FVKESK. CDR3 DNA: TGTGCCAGCAGCCGAGGTAGGGGCGGCTACACCTTC. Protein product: CASSRGRGGYTF.

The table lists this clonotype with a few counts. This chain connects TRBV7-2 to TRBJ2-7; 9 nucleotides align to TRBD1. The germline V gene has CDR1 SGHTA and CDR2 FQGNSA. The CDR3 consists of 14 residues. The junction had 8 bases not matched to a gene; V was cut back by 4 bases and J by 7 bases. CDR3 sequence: CASSSIQGAGEQYF. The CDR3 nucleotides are TGTGCCAGCAGCTCAATACAGGGGGCGGGTGAGCAGTACTTC. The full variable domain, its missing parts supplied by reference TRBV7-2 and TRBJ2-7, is GAGVSQSPSNKVTEKGKDVELRCDPISGHTALYWYRQSLGQGLEFLIYFQGNSAPDKSGLPSDRFSAERTGGSVSTLTIQRTQQEDSAVYLCASSSIQGAGEQYFGPGTRLTVT.